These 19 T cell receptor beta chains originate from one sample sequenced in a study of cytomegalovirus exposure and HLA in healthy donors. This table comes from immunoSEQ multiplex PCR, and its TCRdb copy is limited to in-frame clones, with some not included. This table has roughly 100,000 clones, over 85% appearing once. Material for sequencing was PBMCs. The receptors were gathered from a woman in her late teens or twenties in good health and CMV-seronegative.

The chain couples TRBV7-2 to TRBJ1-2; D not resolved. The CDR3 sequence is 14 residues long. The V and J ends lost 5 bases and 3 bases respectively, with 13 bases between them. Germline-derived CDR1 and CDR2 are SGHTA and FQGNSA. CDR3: CASSPTGWDYGYTF. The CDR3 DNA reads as TGTGCCAGCAGCCCCACCGGGTGGGACTATGGCTACACCTTC.

CDR3 in amino acids: CASSQDRGVIKGYTF. CDR3 nucleotides: TGTGCCAGCAGCCAAGATCGGGGGGTCATTAAGGGCTACACCTTC. The rearrangement uses TRBV14 and TRBJ1-2, with TRBD1 as a possible D gene (5 bases). Germline V gene sequence: CDR1 SGHDN, CDR2 FVKESK. Trimming took off 0 bases at V and 8 bases at J, with 16 bases between the two ends. CDR3 size: 15 residues.

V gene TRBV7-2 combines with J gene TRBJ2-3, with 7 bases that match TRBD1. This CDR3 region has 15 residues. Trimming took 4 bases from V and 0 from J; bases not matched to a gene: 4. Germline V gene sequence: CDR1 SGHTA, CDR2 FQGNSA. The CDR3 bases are TGTGCCAGCAGCTCAGGGACAGTTAGCACAGATACGCAGTATTTT. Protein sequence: CASSSGTVSTDTQYF.

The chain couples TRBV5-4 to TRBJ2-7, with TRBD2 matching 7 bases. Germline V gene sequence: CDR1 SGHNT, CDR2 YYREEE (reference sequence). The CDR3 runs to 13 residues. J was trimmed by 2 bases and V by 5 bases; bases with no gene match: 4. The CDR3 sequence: CASSAGAAYEQYF. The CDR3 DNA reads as TGTGCCAGCAGTGCGGGAGCGGCCTACGAGCAGTACTTC.

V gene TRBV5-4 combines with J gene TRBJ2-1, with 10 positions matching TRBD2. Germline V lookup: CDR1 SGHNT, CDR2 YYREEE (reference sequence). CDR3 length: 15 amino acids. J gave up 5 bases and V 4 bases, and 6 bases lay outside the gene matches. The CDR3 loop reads CASSATSGPDNEQFF. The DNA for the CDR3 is TGTGCCAGCAGCGCGACTAGCGGGCCGGACAATGAGCAGTTCTTC.

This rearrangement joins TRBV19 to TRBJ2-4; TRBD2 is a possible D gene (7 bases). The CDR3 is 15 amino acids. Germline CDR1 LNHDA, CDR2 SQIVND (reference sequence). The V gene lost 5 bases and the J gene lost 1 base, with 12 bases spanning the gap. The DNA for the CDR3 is TGTGCCAGTAGTGAGGGGGGGCCGGCCAAAAACATTCAGTACTTC. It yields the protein CASSEGGPAKNIQYF.

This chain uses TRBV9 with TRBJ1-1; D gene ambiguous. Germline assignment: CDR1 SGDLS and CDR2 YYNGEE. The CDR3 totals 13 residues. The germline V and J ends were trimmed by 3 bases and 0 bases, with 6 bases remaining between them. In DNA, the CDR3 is TGTGCCAGCAGCGATTCCATGAACACTGAAGCTTTCTTT. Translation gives CASSDSMNTEAFF.

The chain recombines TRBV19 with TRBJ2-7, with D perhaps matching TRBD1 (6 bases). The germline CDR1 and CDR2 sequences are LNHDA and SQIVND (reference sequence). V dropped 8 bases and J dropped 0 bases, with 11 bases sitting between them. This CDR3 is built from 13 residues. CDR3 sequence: CASREDSSYEQYF. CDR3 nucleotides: TGTGCCAGTCGAGAGGACAGCTCCTACGAGCAGTACTTC.

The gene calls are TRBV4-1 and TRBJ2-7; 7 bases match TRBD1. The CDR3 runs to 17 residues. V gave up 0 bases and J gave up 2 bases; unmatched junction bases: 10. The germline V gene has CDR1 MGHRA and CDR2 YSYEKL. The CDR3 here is CASSQEWSDRPAYEQYF. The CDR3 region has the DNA TGCGCCAGCAGCCAAGAATGGTCGGACAGGCCAGCCTACGAGCAGTACTTC.

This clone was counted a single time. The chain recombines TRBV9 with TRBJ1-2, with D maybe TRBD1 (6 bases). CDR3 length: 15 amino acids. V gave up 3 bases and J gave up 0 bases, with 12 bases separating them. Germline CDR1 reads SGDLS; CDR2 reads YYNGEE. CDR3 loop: CASSARTATNYGYTF. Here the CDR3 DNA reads TGTGCCAGCAGCGCCCGGACAGCTACTAACTATGGCTACACCTTC.

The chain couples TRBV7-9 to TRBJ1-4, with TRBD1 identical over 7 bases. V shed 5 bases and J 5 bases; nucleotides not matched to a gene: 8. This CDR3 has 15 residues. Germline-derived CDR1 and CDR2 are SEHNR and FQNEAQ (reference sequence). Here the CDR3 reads CASSAQGGMNEKLFF. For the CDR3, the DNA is TGTGCCAGCAGCGCTCAGGGGGGAATGAATGAAAAACTGTTTTTT. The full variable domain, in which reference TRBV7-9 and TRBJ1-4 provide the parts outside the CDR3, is DTGVSQNPRHKITKRGQNVTFRCDPISEHNRLYWYRQTLGQGPEFLTYFQNEAQLEKSRLLSDRFSAERPKGSFSTLEIQRTEQGDSAMYLCASSAQGGMNEKLFFGSGTQLSVL.

CDR3 region: CASSYKNEQYF. The CDR3 region has the DNA TGTGCCAGCAGTTACAAGAACGAGCAGTACTTC. This rearrangement joins TRBV6-1 to TRBJ2-7; D is undetermined. V lost 5 bases to trimming and J lost 5 bases, with 7 bases between them. The CDR3 is made up of 11 amino acids. Germline V lookup: CDR1 MNHNS, CDR2 SASEGT.

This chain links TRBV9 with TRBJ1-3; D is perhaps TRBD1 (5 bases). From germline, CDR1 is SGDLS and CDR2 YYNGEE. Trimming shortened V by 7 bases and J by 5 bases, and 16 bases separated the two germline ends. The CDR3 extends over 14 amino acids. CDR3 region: CASGGGGLRNTIYF. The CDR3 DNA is TGTGCCAGCGGGGGAGGAGGTCTCAGAAACACCATATATTTT.

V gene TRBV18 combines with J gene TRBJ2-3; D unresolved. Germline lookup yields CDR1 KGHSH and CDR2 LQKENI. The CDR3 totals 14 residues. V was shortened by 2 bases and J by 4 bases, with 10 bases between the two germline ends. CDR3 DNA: TGTGCCAGCTCACCAGGCGACTCCTCAGATACGCAGTATTTT. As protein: CASSPGDSSDTQYF. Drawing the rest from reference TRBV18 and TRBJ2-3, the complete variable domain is NAGVMQNPRHLVRRRGQEARLRCSPMKGHSHVYWYRQLPEEGLKFMVYLQKENIIDESGMPKERFSAEFPKEGPSILRIQQVVRGDSAAYFCASSPGDSSDTQYFGPGTRLTVL.

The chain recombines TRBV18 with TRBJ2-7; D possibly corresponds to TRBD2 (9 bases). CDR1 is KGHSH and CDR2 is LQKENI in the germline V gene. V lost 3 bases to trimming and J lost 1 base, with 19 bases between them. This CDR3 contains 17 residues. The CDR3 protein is CASSPPSGTGGSYEQYF. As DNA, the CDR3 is TGTGCCAGCTCACCCCCTAGCGGGACAGGTGGTTCCTACGAGCAGTACTTC.

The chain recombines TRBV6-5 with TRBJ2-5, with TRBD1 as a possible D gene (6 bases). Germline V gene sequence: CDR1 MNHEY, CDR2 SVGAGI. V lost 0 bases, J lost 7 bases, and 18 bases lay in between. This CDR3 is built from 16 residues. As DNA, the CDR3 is TGTGCCAGCAGTTACTCGATAGGGACAACTATCGGGACCCAGTACTTC. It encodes CASSYSIGTTIGTQYF.

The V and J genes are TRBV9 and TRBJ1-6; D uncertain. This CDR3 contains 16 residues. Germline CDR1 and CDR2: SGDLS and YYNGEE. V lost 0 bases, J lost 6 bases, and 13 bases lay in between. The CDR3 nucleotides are TGTGCCAGCAGCGTAGGTGCCACTACCGGTAATTCACCCCTCCACTTT. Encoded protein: CASSVGATTGNSPLHF.

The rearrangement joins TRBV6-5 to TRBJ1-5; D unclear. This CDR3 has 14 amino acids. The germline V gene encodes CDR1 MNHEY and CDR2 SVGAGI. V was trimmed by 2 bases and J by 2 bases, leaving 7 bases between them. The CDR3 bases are TGTGCCAGCAGTTACAGGCAGGGCAATCAGCCCCAGCATTTT. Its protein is CASSYRQGNQPQHF.

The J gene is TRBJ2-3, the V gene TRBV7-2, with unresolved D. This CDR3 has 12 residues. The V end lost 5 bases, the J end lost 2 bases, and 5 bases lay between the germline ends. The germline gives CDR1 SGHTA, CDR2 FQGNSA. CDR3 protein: CASSEYTDTQYF. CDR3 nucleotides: TGTGCCAGCAGCGAGTACACAGATACGCAGTATTTT.